The clone carrying this T cell receptor beta chain showed up many times. Its antigen is currently unknown. The germline CDR1 and CDR2 sequences are LGHNA and YSLEER. Germline trimming cut 4 bases from V and 5 bases from J; bases unmatched to any gene: 11. CDR3 length: 16 residues. The record originates from a study of CD8 T cells in ankylosing spondylitis. Whole-study findings and limits: Within ankylosing spondylitis blood, a TCR beta motif made up of several highly homologous variants appeared to be characteristic. CD8+ disease-linked clones were present at relatively low frequencies in blood. Significantly higher representation of disease-linked clones was reported for matched ankylosing spondylitis synovial fluid.

Researchers built TCR beta libraries using quantitative 5'-RACE with molecular barcodes. One entry per CDR3 protein, called by TCRdb with MiXCR from the 5' RACE reads. The table shows under 55,000 distinct CDR3 sequences, with roughly 7.3% occurring only once. The source of this sequence is a female donor with ankylosing spondylitis or in good health (not recorded which). What was sequenced was blood, either unsorted or a sorted T cell fraction (not recorded which). The rearrangement uses TRBV4-3 and TRBJ1-2; TRBD1 agrees at 9 bases. The CDR3 nucleotides read TGCGCCAGCAGCCGCGCCGGGACAGGGTTCTCTTATGGCTACACCTTC. Residues: CASSRAGTGFSYGYTF.